This T cell receptor beta chain originates from a study of T cell repertoires in cytomegalovirus infection. Study-level information: Selection of CMV epitopes for the study included recently identified HLA-C-restricted and well-studied HLA-B-restricted ones. Matching HLA type, along with CMV infection, was indicated by public TCR beta signatures.

Overall study findings and caveats: Dominant in the ex vivo response were TCR beta clonotypes restricted by HLA-C and specific for CMV.

This clonotype was seen a few times. Antigen: not known. The V end lost 4 bases, the J end lost 2 bases, and 15 bases lay between the germline ends. Germline CDR1 and CDR2: SGHTA and FQGNSA. CDR3 length equals 15 residues. Each CDR3 protein is one row after TCRdb ran MiXCR on the reads. The sample consists of around 85,000 distinct CDR3 sequences, roughly half of them appearing once. This clonotype originated in a human donor in good health (CMV status not recorded). Some clones in this sample may be carry-over from other donors' samples. Source: CD8+ T cells from cultured PBMCs, taken from culture after CMV antigen stimulation. The chain is built from TRBV7-2 and TRBJ2-7; tentatively, D is TRBD2 (6 bases). The chain's CDR3 is CASSSRRDRPYEQYF. The CDR3 region has the DNA TGTGCCAGCAGCTCAAGGAGGGATCGGCCCTACGAGCAGTACTTC.